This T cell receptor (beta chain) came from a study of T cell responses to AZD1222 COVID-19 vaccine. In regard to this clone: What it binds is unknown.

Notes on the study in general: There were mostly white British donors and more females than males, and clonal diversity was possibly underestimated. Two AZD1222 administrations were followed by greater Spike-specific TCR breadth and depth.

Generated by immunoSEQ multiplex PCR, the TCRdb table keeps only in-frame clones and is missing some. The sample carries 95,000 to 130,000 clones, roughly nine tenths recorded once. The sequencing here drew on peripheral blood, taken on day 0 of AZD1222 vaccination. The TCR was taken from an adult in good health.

This CDR3 is CACRNPRGTYF. The CDR3 DNA reads TGTGCCTGCCGGAATCCCAGGGGCACGTACTTC. This rearrangement joins TRBV30 to TRBJ2-7, with TRBD1 as a possible D gene (6 bases). The V gene lost 6 bases and the J gene lost 12 bases, with 18 bases spanning the gap. The germline CDR1 and CDR2 sequences are GTSNPN and SVGIG (reference sequence). The CDR3 is made up of 11 amino acids.